This T cell receptor (beta chain) was observed in a study of human T cells and chemical hapten exposure. V was shortened by 2 bases and J by 3 bases, with 11 bases between the two germline ends. Germline CDR1 and CDR2: MNHEY and SVGEGT. This CDR3 region has 15 residues. TCRdb reprocessed the RACE reads via MiXCR and lists one record per CDR3 protein. Counted here are about 80,000 distinct CDR3 sequences, about 14% occurring once; the ten biggest clones make up 3.5% to 6%. The time point is: pre-sensitization, week 0. Treatment of the sample: therapeutic diphenylcyclopropenone sensitization with weekly scalp DPC. This clonotype occurred many times.

This receptor was taken from a woman between 45 and 65 years old with alopecia areata. Some clones in this sample may be carry-over from other donors' samples. The specimen comprised whole blood, sampled in connection with sensitization to the hapten diphenylcyclopropenone (DPC). The chain combines TRBV6-2 or TRBV6-3 with TRBJ1-5, with no clear D. The CDR3 nucleotides read TGTGCCAGCAGTTACCTTCTGGGGAACAATCAGCCCCAGCATTTT. Protein sequence: CASSYLLGNNQPQHF.